Each of the 20 T cell receptor beta chains below was sequenced from the same sample in a study of response to subunit inactivated influenza vaccine. MiXCR was run by TCRdb on the RT-PCR reads, yielding one entry per CDR3 protein. This sample has over 750,000 distinct CDR3 sequences; 21% occur once, and the top ten carry roughly 10%. Sequenced here: PBMCs from blood, sampled less than 6 days after vaccination. These TCRs come from a man aged 50-59 years who received an inactivated influenza vaccine.

This clonotype was picked up many times. The chain couples TRBV29-1 to TRBJ1-1; 7 bases match TRBD1. CDR1 and CDR2 from the germline V gene are SQVTM and ANQGSEA. The CDR3 runs to 12 residues. V dropped 6 bases and J dropped 5; count of bases not matched to a gene: 6. The CDR3 reads CSVAGGGTEAFF. Written as DNA, the CDR3 is TGCAGCGTGGCAGGGGGTGGGACTGAAGCTTTCTTT.

The CDR3 loop is CASSAGSPTEAFF. CDR3 nucleotide sequence: TGTGCCAGCTCAGCCGGGTCTCCCACTGAAGCTTTCTTT. The chain couples TRBV6-2 or TRBV6-3 to TRBJ1-1, with D uncertain. The CDR3 extends over 13 amino acids. The germline V gene has CDR1 MNHEY and CDR2 SVGEGT. Trimming removed 8 bases from V and 4 bases from J, with 14 bases in between.

The V gene is TRBV4-3, the J gene TRBJ1-2, with TRBD1 identical over 8 bases. With 1 base clipped from V and 4 bases from J, the junction kept 8 bases outside the gene matches. The germline CDR1 and CDR2 sequences are LGHNA and YSLEER. This CDR3 has 16 residues. CDR3 in amino acids: CASSQGPGGQTYGYTF. The CDR3 bases are TGCGCCAGCAGCCAAGGGCCAGGGGGCCAGACCTATGGCTACACCTTC.

There are a few counts of this clonotype. The chain is built from TRBV18 and TRBJ2-7; TRBD2 aligns across 7 bases. This CDR3 contains 15 residues. J lost 0 bases, V lost 4 bases, and 6 bases had no gene match. The germline V gene encodes CDR1 KGHSH and CDR2 LQKENI. The CDR3 sequence: CASSRSGTPSYEQYF. CDR3 DNA: TGTGCCAGCTCACGAAGCGGGACTCCCTCCTACGAGCAGTACTTC.

The chain couples TRBV27 to TRBJ2-3, with 9 bases fitting TRBD2. Germline loops: CDR1 MNHEY, CDR2 SMNVEV (reference sequence). CDR3 length: 18 amino acids. CDR3 bases: TGTACCTTCAGTTTATTTAGCGGGAGACCTCCTAACACAGATACGCAGTATTTT. Translating gives CTFSLFSGRPPNTDTQYF.

This clonotype was observed a handful of times. This chain joins TRBV11-2 and TRBJ2-5; 11 bases match TRBD1. From germline, CDR1 is SGHAT and CDR2 FQNNGV. The trim removed 1 base at V and 5 bases at J, leaving 3 bases unmatched. This CDR3 contains 15 residues. CDR3 loop: CASSLGTGGIETQYF. CDR3 nucleotides: TGTGCCAGCAGCTTAGGGACAGGGGGCATCGAGACCCAGTACTTC.

In this sample, this clonotype turned up a few times. This chain joins TRBV3-1 and TRBJ2-1, with 10 positions matching TRBD1. V lost 2 bases, J lost 3 bases, and 7 bases stayed unmatched. This CDR3 is built from 17 residues. Germline CDR1 reads LGHDT; CDR2 reads YNNKEL (reference sequence). The CDR3 DNA sequence: TGTGCCAGCAGCCAATTCGGACAGGGGGTTTACTACAATGAGCAGTTCTTC. It codes for CASSQFGQGVYYNEQFF.

The chain has TRBV15 and TRBJ2-3; 8 nucleotides align to TRBD2. The CDR3 contains 17 residues. V lost 3 bases and J lost 3; bases outside the gene matches: 11. Germline CDR1 reads LNHNV; CDR2 reads YYDKDF (reference sequence). Here the CDR3 DNA reads TGTGCCACCAGCAGTTACCTCCAGCGGGAGTCAACAGATACGCAGTATTTT. Its protein is CATSSYLQRESTDTQYF.

This clonotype was detected a few times. The chain recombines TRBV6-2 or TRBV6-3 with TRBJ1-5; D is perhaps TRBD1 (5 bases). The V and J ends lost 5 bases and 7 bases respectively, with 18 bases between them. The CDR3 is made up of 15 amino acids. The germline CDR1 and CDR2 sequences are MNHEY and SVGEGT. The CDR3 sequence: CASSPGTIVAQPQHF. CDR3 nucleotides: TGTGCCAGCAGTCCTGGGACTATCGTTGCGCAGCCCCAGCATTTT.

The chain links TRBV7-9 to TRBJ2-1; 7 nucleotides agree with TRBD1. The length of the CDR3 is 16 residues. Germline lookup yields CDR1 SEHNR and CDR2 FQNEAQ (reference sequence). V was clipped by 5 bases and J by 0 bases; unmatched bases: 7. The CDR3 coding sequence is TGTGCCAGCAGCATGGGACAGCTCTACTCCTACAATGAGCAGTTCTTC. Translating gives CASSMGQLYSYNEQFF.

This clonotype has a handful of counts. Here the CDR3 DNA reads TGTGCCAGCAGAAAACAGGGGGTCCTCTACGAGCAGTACTTC. It translates to CASRKQGVLYEQYF. The chain carries TRBV6-1 and TRBJ2-7; TRBD1 agrees at 8 bases. Per the germline V gene, CDR1 is MNHNS and CDR2 is SASEGT. The V and J ends lost 6 bases and 3 bases, in that order; junction bases with no gene match: 7. The CDR3 contains 14 residues.

As to this clonotype: This may come from a read error, since a much larger clone is one base off. The V gene is TRBV5-1, the J gene TRBJ2-2; D unclear. V dropped 2 bases and J dropped 9 bases, with 11 bases sitting between them. Per germline, CDR1 SGHRS and CDR2 YFSETQ. The CDR3 loop spans 13 amino acids. CDR3 coding DNA: TGCGCCAGCAGCTTTGGCGAGGCCAGGGAGCTGTTTTTT. Translated: CASSFGEARELFF.

The genes are TRBV4-3 and TRBJ1-6; D may be TRBD1 (6 bases). This CDR3 has 15 amino acids. V shed 4 bases and J shed 5 bases, with 12 bases lying between them. Germline CDR1 and CDR2: LGHNA and YSLEER. CDR3 DNA sequence: TGCGCCAGCAGCCCCGGACAGCTCGATAATTCACCCCTCCACTTT. This gives the protein CASSPGQLDNSPLHF.

This clonotype was seen repeatedly, ten times or more. This chain links TRBV5-5 with TRBJ2-3, with 10 nucleotides matching TRBD2. Unmatched junction bases numbered 9, after V lost 2 bases and J lost 6 bases. Looked up from germline, CDR1 is SGHKS and CDR2 is YYEKEE (reference sequence). This CDR3 has 16 residues. This CDR3 reads CASSFGWGLAMDTQYF. DNA for the CDR3: TGTGCCAGCAGCTTTGGGTGGGGACTAGCGATGGATACGCAGTATTTT.

The sample holds a few counts of this clonotype. The gene calls are TRBV11-2 and TRBJ2-5; tentatively, D is TRBD1 or TRBD2 (5 bases each). CDR3 size: 15 residues. V was pared by 5 bases and J by 0 bases, with 13 bases between. CDR1 is SGHAT and CDR2 is FQNNGV in the germline V gene. The CDR3 DNA sequence: TGTGCCAGCAGCCGGCGGGCAGGGAACCAAGAGACCCAGTACTTC. This translates into CASSRRAGNQETQYF. The complete variable domain, with remaining parts taken from reference TRBV11-2 and TRBJ2-5, reads EAGVAQSPRYKIIEKRQSVAFWCNPISGHATLYWYQQILGQGPKLLIQFQNNGVVDDSQLPKDRFSAERLKGVDSTLKIQPAKLEDSAVYLCASSRRAGNQETQYFGPGTRLLVL.

The rearrangement joins TRBV15 to TRBJ2-5; TRBD2 might be the D (5 bases). Germline values: CDR1 LNHNV, CDR2 YYDKDF (reference sequence). The CDR3 extends over 15 amino acids. V was cut by 0 bases and J by 1 base, with 9 bases left in between. The CDR3 protein is CATSREAGSQETQYF. CDR3 in DNA: TGTGCCACCAGCAGAGAGGCGGGTAGCCAAGAGACCCAGTACTTC. Full variable domain (remainder filled in from reference TRBV15 and TRBJ2-5): DAMVIQNPRYQVTQFGKPVTLSCSQTLNHNVMYWYQQKSSQAPKLLFHYYDKDFNNEADTPDNFQSRRPNTSFCFLDIRSPGLGDTAMYLCATSREAGSQETQYFGPGTRLLVL.

This chain connects TRBV11-2 to TRBJ1-1, with D unresolved. The CDR3 consists of 13 residues. V was pared by 5 bases and J by 1 base, with 8 bases between. Germline CDR1 and CDR2: SGHAT and FQNNGV. The CDR3 nucleotides are TGTGCCAGCAGCCGGTGGGGGAACACTGAAGCTTTCTTT. Its protein product is CASSRWGNTEAFF. Filled out from reference TRBV11-2 and TRBJ1-1, the complete variable domain reads EAGVAQSPRYKIIEKRQSVAFWCNPISGHATLYWYQQILGQGPKLLIQFQNNGVVDDSQLPKDRFSAERLKGVDSTLKIQPAKLEDSAVYLCASSRWGNTEAFFGQGTRLTVV.

This clonotype was seen more than once but under ten times. The chain joins TRBV5-1 to TRBJ1-3; no clear D gene. CDR1 is SGHRS and CDR2 is YFSETQ in the germline V gene. V lost 1 base, J lost 0 bases, and 5 bases lay in between. The CDR3 is made up of 14 amino acids. The DNA for the CDR3 is TGCGCCAGCAGCTTGACCCACTCTGGAAACACCATATATTTT. It translates to CASSLTHSGNTIYF.

This clonotype was picked up many times. This chain joins TRBV13 and TRBJ2-1; 11 positions match TRBD2. From germline, CDR1 is PRHDT and CDR2 FYEKMQ (reference sequence). The V and J ends lost 5 bases and 2 bases, in that order; junction bases with no gene match: 11. The CDR3 runs to 18 residues. CDR3 bases: TGTGCCAGCAGCCCCGAAACCTTAGCGGGAGGGGCCTACAATGAGCAGTTCTTC. It yields the protein CASSPETLAGGAYNEQFF.

DNA of the CDR3: TGTGCCAGCAGCGATCTAGCAGGGGGTTACTCTGGGGCCAACGTCCTGACTTTC. The encoded protein is CASSDLAGGYSGANVLTF. This chain joins TRBV11-2 and TRBJ2-6; the match to TRBD1 covers 7 bases. The CDR3 is made up of 18 amino acids. J lost 0 bases, V lost 5 bases, and 10 bases had no gene match. The germline V gene encodes CDR1 SGHAT and CDR2 FQNNGV.